The 20 T cell receptor beta chains presented below share a single source sample, sequenced in a study of shared T cell receptors in the human thymus. Profiling relied on immunoSEQ multiplex PCR, and the TCRdb table lists in-frame clones only, not all of them. In the table there are some 640,000 clones, around 87% of which are singletons. The data also belong to a second study, concerning human thymus T cells.

The sequenced sample was thymocytes. These receptor sequences come from a boy in the first two years of life with a congenital heart defect.

This chain joins TRBV10-3 and TRBJ1-1; D remains unclear. This CDR3 has 13 amino acids. Germline lookup yields CDR1 ENHRY and CDR2 SYGVKD. V gave up 2 bases and J gave up 4 bases, with 8 bases separating them. This CDR3 is CAISERRGTEAFF. CDR3 DNA sequence: TGTGCCATCAGTGAGCGGCGGGGCACTGAAGCTTTCTTT.

V gene TRBV28 combines with J gene TRBJ2-5; possibly TRBD2 for D (6 bases). The V gene lost 5 bases and the J gene lost 2 bases, with 9 bases spanning the gap. Per germline, CDR1 MDHEN and CDR2 SYDVKM. The CDR3 covers 13 residues. The CDR3: CASSTSSQETQYF. The CDR3 bases are TGTGCCAGCAGTACTAGCTCGCAAGAGACCCAGTACTTC.

J is TRBJ2-7 and V is TRBV7-2, with 11 bases matching TRBD2. V lost 5 bases, J lost 3 bases, and 3 bases stayed unmatched. The V gene's germline CDR1 is SGHTA and CDR2 FQGNSA. The CDR3 has 14 amino acids. The CDR3 reads CASSPGTSGYEQYF. Here the CDR3 DNA reads TGTGCCAGCAGCCCCGGGACTAGCGGCTACGAGCAGTACTTC.

This clone was counted a single time. The rearrangement links TRBV27 to TRBJ2-7, with TRBD2 matching over 9 bases. This CDR3 spans 15 amino acids. Germline V gives CDR1 MNHEY, CDR2 SMNVEV (reference sequence). The V segment lost 2 bases and the J segment 3 bases; nucleotides outside the gene matches: 5. CDR3 residues: CASSLTTSGLYEQYF. For the CDR3, the DNA is TGTGCCAGCAGTTTAACGACTAGCGGCCTCTACGAGCAGTACTTC.

This chain links TRBV10-3 with TRBJ1-3, with D unclear. V lost 5 bases and J lost 0, with 20 bases in between. CDR3 length: 18 amino acids. The V gene's germline CDR1 is ENHRY and CDR2 SYGVKD. In DNA form, the CDR3 reads TGTGCCATCAGTTTTCTTCCAGGACCGGAGGGCTCTGGAAACACCATATATTTT. Translating gives CAISFLPGPEGSGNTIYF.

The J gene is TRBJ2-1, the V gene TRBV19; TRBD2 matches 13 bases. Looked up from germline, CDR1 is LNHDA and CDR2 is SQIVND (reference sequence). Losses at the gene ends were 6 bases for V and 7 bases for J; bases not matched to a gene: 3. The CDR3 is 14 amino acids. The CDR3 DNA follows: TGTGCCAGTAGGGGGACTAGCGGGAAGAATGAGCAGTTCTTC. Translation gives CASRGTSGKNEQFF. Full variable domain (remainder filled in from reference TRBV19 and TRBJ2-1): DGGITQSPKYLFRKEGQNVTLSCEQNLNHDAMYWYRQDPGQGLRLIYYSQIVNDFQKGDIAEGYSVSREKKESFPLTVTSAQKNPTAFYLCASRGTSGKNEQFFGPGTRLTVL.

This rearrangement joins TRBV4-3 to TRBJ2-5; unclear D gene. V lost 0 bases, J lost 2 bases, and 7 bases lay in between. This CDR3 is built from 14 residues. Germline CDR1 reads LGHNA; CDR2 reads YSLEER. For the CDR3, the DNA is TGCGCCAGCAGCCAAGAAGAGACTCAAGAGACCCAGTACTTC. Translation gives CASSQEETQETQYF.

V gene TRBV27 combines with J gene TRBJ2-1; 9 bases agree with TRBD1. The ends lost 4 bases at V and 3 bases at J; junction bases unmatched: 7. Germline V lookup: CDR1 MNHEY, CDR2 SMNVEV (reference sequence). CDR3 length equals 16 residues. The CDR3 coding sequence is TGTGCCAGCAGTTATACTGGGACAGGGCTCTACAATGAGCAGTTCTTC. Protein product: CASSYTGTGLYNEQFF.

This rearrangement joins TRBV5-1 to TRBJ1-2; 7 bases line up with TRBD1. Germline lookup yields CDR1 SGHRS and CDR2 YFSETQ. The CDR3 runs 17 residues. V trimming: 0 bases; J trimming: 3 bases; junction bases outside the gene matches: 11. In DNA form, the CDR3 reads TGCGCCAGCAGCTTGGTTCCCCACGACAGGGACGACTATGGCTACACCTTC. Translated: CASSLVPHDRDDYGYTF. The full variable domain, with the rest looked up from reference TRBV5-1 and TRBJ1-2, is KAGVTQTPRYLIKTRGQQVTLSCSPISGHRSVSWYQQTPGQGLQFLFEYFSETQRNKGNFPGRFSGRQFSNSRSEMNVSTLELGDSALYLCASSLVPHDRDDYGYTFGSGTRLTVV.

Details on this clone: The sample holds other DNA sequences that translate to the same CDR3. The V call is TRBV5-1, the J call TRBJ2-5, with a weak D call TRBD1 (7 bases). Germline V gene lookup returns CDR1 SGHRS and CDR2 YFSETQ. CDR3 length: 13 residues. Trimming took off 4 bases at V and 5 bases at J, with 12 bases between the two ends. This CDR3 is CASSPRGQETQYF. The CDR3 DNA is TGCGCCAGCAGCCCGCGGGGACAGGAGACCCAGTACTTC.

The genes are TRBV6-6 and TRBJ2-2; 10 positions agree with TRBD1. V was pared by 7 bases and J by 5 bases, with 10 bases of the junction left unmatched. CDR3 length: 16 residues. Germline CDR1 is MNHNY and CDR2 is SVGAGI (reference sequence). For the CDR3, the DNA is TGTGCCAGCATTAAGAGACAGGGGGCACAGACCGGGGAGCTGTTTTTT. Translating gives CASIKRQGAQTGELFF.

This clone was recorded once. This chain connects TRBV28 to TRBJ2-3, with TRBD2 identical over 14 bases. The germline V gene has CDR1 MDHEN and CDR2 SYDVKM. J gave up 4 bases and V 5 bases, and 11 bases lay outside the gene matches. The CDR3 is 18 amino acids. CDR3 loop: CASSPGRGTSGSADTQYF. Here the CDR3 DNA reads TGTGCCAGCAGTCCCGGGAGGGGGACTAGCGGGAGCGCAGATACGCAGTATTTT.

This clone occurred once. J is TRBJ2-7 and V is TRBV29-1, with 8 bases identical to TRBD1. Germline lookup yields CDR1 SQVTM and CDR2 ANQGSEA. V lost 6 bases to trimming and J lost 3 bases; unmatched junction nucleotides: 7. The CDR3 sequence is 13 residues long. The CDR3 sequence: CSVLDRESYEQYF. CDR3 DNA: TGCAGCGTCCTGGACAGGGAGAGCTACGAGCAGTACTTC.

DNA of the CDR3: TGTGCCAGCAGCTTAAGGACCGGGACAGGGAACAATCAGCCCCAGCATTTT. This codes for CASSLRTGTGNNQPQHF. The rearrangement links TRBV7-8 to TRBJ1-5; 9 bases are a match to TRBD1. The CDR3 runs 17 residues. Trimming removed 2 bases from V and 3 bases from J; junction bases left unmatched: 8. Germline V gene lookup returns CDR1 SGHVS and CDR2 FQNEAQ.

The V call is TRBV5-4, the J call TRBJ2-7, with TRBD2 identical over 9 bases. The V segment lost 0 bases and the J segment 4 bases; nucleotides outside the gene matches: 11. The germline CDR1 and CDR2 sequences are SGHNT and YYREEE (reference sequence). The CDR3 length is 17 residues. As DNA, the CDR3 is TGTGCCAGCAGCTTGGGCCCCAGCGGGAGGTTCTCTTACGAGCAGTACTTC. Translation: CASSLGPSGRFSYEQYF.

V and J are TRBV25-1 and TRBJ2-5, with 12 bases lining up with TRBD2. Germline CDR1 reads MGHDK; CDR2 reads SYGVNS. J lost 4 bases, V lost 0 bases, and 6 bases had no gene match. The CDR3 has 17 residues. CDR3 bases: TGTGCCAGCAGTGAATATCCACTACTAGCGGGAGGAGAGACCCAGTACTTC. Encoded protein: CASSEYPLLAGGETQYF. The full variable domain, with the rest looked up from reference TRBV25-1 and TRBJ2-5, is EADIYQTPRYLVIGTGKKITLECSQTMGHDKMYWYQQDPGMELHLIHYSYGVNSTEKGDLSSESTVSRIRTEHFPLTLESARPSHTSQYLCASSEYPLLAGGETQYFGPGTRLLVL.

This clone was counted once. The chain combines TRBV4-1 with TRBJ1-3; D call uncertain. The germline V and J ends were trimmed by 4 bases and 0 bases, with 16 bases remaining between them. The CDR3 has 17 residues. Germline CDR1 MGHRA, CDR2 YSYEKL. The CDR3: CASSRTVETVSGNTIYF. CDR3 coding DNA: TGCGCCAGCAGCCGAACCGTGGAGACGGTCTCTGGAAACACCATATATTTT.

The chain couples TRBV7-2 to TRBJ2-7, with 10 bases that match TRBD2. This CDR3 is 15 amino acids long. The V gene's germline CDR1 is SGHTA and CDR2 FQGNSA. V gave up 5 bases and J gave up 5 bases; unmatched junction bases: 9. In DNA form, the CDR3 reads TGTGCCAGCAGCCGGAGCGGGACTAGCGTCCACGAGCAGTACTTC. This encodes CASSRSGTSVHEQYF.

The V and J genes are TRBV9 and TRBJ2-4; 9 bases match TRBD1. Germline V lookup: CDR1 SGDLS, CDR2 YYNGEE. The J segment lost 2 bases and the V segment lost 0 bases, leaving 9 bases of the junction unmatched. The CDR3 covers 18 residues. The DNA of the CDR3 is TGTGCCAGCAGCGTAGATGGGACAGGGAGGTCTTCCAAAAACATTCAGTACTTC. Encoded protein: CASSVDGTGRSSKNIQYF.

This clone was detected only a few times. The rearrangement joins TRBV28 to TRBJ2-7; D is possibly TRBD2 (6 bases). The CDR3 extends over 15 amino acids. Germline V gene data show CDR1 as MDHEN and CDR2 as SYDVKM. The V and J ends lost 3 bases and 5 bases respectively, with 17 bases between them. DNA of the CDR3: TGTGCCAGCAGTTTGTTGTGGAGGAGGGTGGACGAGCAGTACTTC. Its protein product is CASSLLWRRVDEQYF. The full variable domain, completed using reference TRBV28 and TRBJ2-7, is DVKVTQSSRYLVKRTGEKVFLECVQDMDHENMFWYRQDPGLGLRLIYFSYDVKMKEKGDIPEGYSVSREKKERFSLILESASTNQTSMYLCASSLLWRRVDEQYFGPGTRLTVT.